The 26 T cell receptor beta chains below come from one sample, sequenced in a study of CD8 T cells in ankylosing spondylitis. TCRdb redid the calling of the 5' RACE reads with MiXCR, one entry per CDR3 protein. The sample yields roughly 240,000 distinct CDR3 sequences, more than 25% seen once. The sample comprised blood, either unsorted or a sorted T cell fraction (not recorded which). These receptors were collected from a male donor with ankylosing spondylitis or in good health (not recorded which).

Sample share makes this clonotype medium-sized. J is TRBJ1-5 and V is TRBV20-1, with TRBD1 matching 10 bases. This CDR3 is 14 amino acids long. V shed 3 bases, J shed 5 bases, and the junction held 4 bases outside the gene matches. Germline CDR1 DFQATT, CDR2 SNEGSKA (reference sequence). As DNA, the CDR3 is TGCAGTGCTAGTCCGGGACAGGGGTATCAGCCCCAGCATTTT. It translates to CSASPGQGYQPQHF.

This chain connects TRBV9 to TRBJ2-7; the D is unclear. Germline V gene sequence: CDR1 SGDLS, CDR2 YYNGEE. V lost 4 bases and J 2 bases, leaving 16 bases between the germline ends. The CDR3 is made up of 15 amino acids. The CDR3: CASSPGRRPTYEQYF. CDR3 DNA sequence: TGTGCCAGCAGCCCCGGACGCAGACCAACCTACGAGCAGTACTTC.

Only a few counts were recorded for this clonotype. The chain joins TRBV29-1 to TRBJ2-5, with TRBD2 as a possible D gene (5 bases). The V gene lost 0 bases and the J gene lost 5 bases, with 7 bases spanning the gap. Per the germline V gene, CDR1 is SQVTM and CDR2 is ANQGSEA. The CDR3 extends over 12 amino acids. The CDR3: CSVEERVETQYF. Here the CDR3 DNA reads TGCAGCGTTGAAGAGAGGGTTGAGACCCAGTACTTC.

The chain carries TRBV12-3 or TRBV12-4 and TRBJ2-7, with D possibly TRBD1 on 5 matching bases. V was cut by 2 bases and J by 5 bases, with 7 bases left in between. This CDR3 has 12 residues. CDR3 in amino acids: CASSLLGDEQYF. CDR3 DNA sequence: TGTGCCAGCAGTTTACTAGGGGACGAGCAGTACTTC.

This clonotype was counted a few times. The rearrangement links TRBV10-3 to TRBJ2-2; 8 bases match TRBD2. Germline values: CDR1 ENHRY, CDR2 SYGVKD. The CDR3 has 14 residues. The V segment lost 7 bases and the J segment 6 bases; nucleotides outside the gene matches: 7. CDR3 sequence (DNA): TGTGCCATCAAATTAAGCGGGGGCTCCGGGGAGCTGTTTTTT. Protein product: CAIKLSGGSGELFF.

V usage is TRBV5-1 and J usage is TRBJ2-7; 7 nucleotides agree with TRBD1. The CDR3 consists of 15 residues. V was pared by 7 bases and J by 3 bases, with 13 bases of the junction left unmatched. Germline V lookup: CDR1 SGHRS, CDR2 YFSETQ. CDR3: CASPNSRQGGYEQYF. For the CDR3, the DNA is TGCGCCAGCCCGAACTCCAGACAGGGCGGCTACGAGCAGTACTTC.

This clonotype was counted between two and nine times. The chain links TRBV29-1 to TRBJ2-7; possibly TRBD2 for D (5 bases). This CDR3 contains 15 residues. The germline V gene has CDR1 SQVTM and CDR2 ANQGSEA. V was clipped by 4 bases and J by 9 bases, with 25 bases between them. CDR3 in amino acids: CSVVGRNSRGTGQYF. The CDR3 nucleotides are TGCAGCGTTGTGGGTAGAAACTCCCGGGGAACTGGGCAGTACTTC.

The J gene is TRBJ2-7, the V gene TRBV5-1, with a tentative D call TRBD1 (6 bases). Trimming removed 2 bases at V and 0 bases at J, with 12 bases between. The germline V gene has CDR1 SGHRS and CDR2 YFSETQ. The length of the CDR3 is 15 residues. The CDR3 here is CASSFGQFRSYEQYF. CDR3 DNA sequence: TGCGCCAGCAGCTTTGGACAGTTTCGCTCCTACGAGCAGTACTTC.

The J gene is TRBJ2-2, the V gene TRBV15, with 7 bases aligning to TRBD2. The germline V gene has CDR1 LNHNV and CDR2 YYDKDF (reference sequence). The CDR3 loop spans 14 amino acids. The junction had 4 bases not matched to a gene; V was cut back by 8 bases and J by 1 base. Written as DNA, the CDR3 is TGTGCCACCCGTGGCGGGGGGAACACCGGGGAGCTGTTTTTT. Residues: CATRGGGNTGELFF.

In this sample, this clonotype turned up a few times. The chain carries TRBV6-2 or TRBV6-3 and TRBJ2-1, with TRBD2 matching over 7 bases. Germline loops: CDR1 MNHEY, CDR2 SVGEGT. The CDR3 loop spans 17 amino acids. The trim removed 6 bases at V and 8 bases at J, leaving 19 bases unmatched. For the CDR3, the DNA is TGTGCCAGCAGGCGCCTCGGGGGAGGGGCCGGTCGGGATGAGCAGTTCTTC. This gives the protein CASRRLGGGAGRDEQFF.

This clonotype has a handful of counts. The rearrangement joins TRBV29-1 to TRBJ1-1; 8 positions match TRBD1. V lost 6 bases, J lost 0 bases, and 3 bases stayed unmatched. The CDR3 has 13 residues. In germline, CDR1 is SQVTM, CDR2 ANQGSEA. The CDR3 DNA reads as TGCAGCGTGTACAGGGGGTTGAACACTGAAGCTTTCTTT. As protein: CSVYRGLNTEAFF.

This clonotype was observed a few times. The chain combines TRBV28 with TRBJ2-6; D unclear. The CDR3 is made up of 14 amino acids. Trimming took off 4 bases at V and 5 bases at J, with 9 bases between the two ends. CDR1 is MDHEN and CDR2 is SYDVKM in the germline V gene. CDR3 sequence: CASSSPPRANVLTF. The CDR3 nucleotides read TGTGCCAGCAGTTCCCCTCCCAGGGCCAACGTCCTGACTTTC.

This chain connects TRBV20-1 to TRBJ2-5; 14 bases are a match to TRBD2. V lost 6 bases, J lost 4 bases, and 7 bases stayed unmatched. Per the germline V gene, CDR1 is DFQATT and CDR2 is SNEGSKA (reference sequence). This CDR3 has 15 residues. CDR3 sequence reads: CSAYGLAGGGETQYF. DNA of the CDR3: TGCAGTGCCTACGGACTAGCGGGGGGCGGAGAGACCCAGTACTTC.

This CDR3 reads CASSWDQNIQYF. The CDR3 DNA is TGTGCCAGCAGCTGGGACCAAAACATTCAGTACTTC. This chain uses TRBV7-2 with TRBJ2-4; either TRBD1 or TRBD2 may fit D (5 bases each). The germline V gene encodes CDR1 SGHTA and CDR2 FQGNSA. Trimming left V 4 bases short and J 5 bases short, with 6 bases between. This CDR3 has 12 amino acids.

A single count supports this clonotype. V usage is TRBV2 and J usage is TRBJ1-5, with D unclear. V lost 3 bases to trimming and J lost 0 bases, with 6 bases between them. Germline values: CDR1 SNHLY, CDR2 FYNNEI. The CDR3 runs to 14 residues. The CDR3 sequence: CASSDSHSNQPQHF. The CDR3 region has the DNA TGTGCCAGCAGTGACAGCCATAGCAATCAGCCCCAGCATTTT.

This clonotype was observed a handful of times. CDR3 in DNA: TGTGCCAGCAGACATCGACAGGGGCAGGACGAGCAGTACTTC. Protein: CASRHRQGQDEQYF. The chain employs TRBV12-3 or TRBV12-4 and TRBJ2-7; TRBD1 aligns across 8 bases. Unmatched junction bases numbered 9, after V lost 6 bases and J lost 5 bases. This CDR3 has 14 amino acids.

The rearrangement links TRBV20-1 to TRBJ2-1; D is perhaps TRBD1 (5 bases). V was clipped by 1 base and J by 4 bases, with 17 bases between them. CDR1 is DFQATT, CDR2 SNEGSKA, per germline (reference sequence). This CDR3 is 16 amino acids long. CDR3 nucleotides: TGCAGTGCTAGAGTACCCACAGGTGTTTCTTACAATGAGCAGTTCTTC. Translating gives CSARVPTGVSYNEQFF.

In its sample, this clonotype was seen a few times. The chain carries TRBV27 and TRBJ1-1; 8 bases fit TRBD1. After removal of 6 bases from V and 3 bases from J, the junction contained 3 bases not matched to a gene. The CDR3 length is 13 residues. Per the germline V gene, CDR1 is MNHEY and CDR2 is SMNVEV (reference sequence). CDR3 coding DNA: TGTGCCAGCAGCTACAGGGGGGACACTGAAGCTTTCTTT. It yields the protein CASSYRGDTEAFF.

This chain connects TRBV10-3 to TRBJ1-5; D is ambiguous. Trimming removed 3 bases from V and 2 bases from J, with 2 bases in between. The germline CDR1 and CDR2 sequences are ENHRY and SYGVKD. The length of the CDR3 is 12 residues. CDR3 region: CAISDGNQPQHF. In DNA form, the CDR3 reads TGTGCCATCAGTGACGGCAATCAGCCCCAGCATTTT.

This clonotype turned up a few times. V gene TRBV11-2 combines with J gene TRBJ2-5; 9 bases match TRBD1. The J segment lost 3 bases and the V segment lost 1 base, leaving 3 bases of the junction unmatched. The CDR3 is made up of 15 amino acids. Germline V lookup: CDR1 SGHAT, CDR2 FQNNGV. The CDR3 loop reads CASSLGTGVEETQYF. CDR3 sequence (DNA): TGTGCCAGCAGCTTAGGGACAGGGGTAGAAGAGACCCAGTACTTC. Full variable domain (remainder filled in from reference TRBV11-2 and TRBJ2-5): EAGVAQSPRYKIIEKRQSVAFWCNPISGHATLYWYQQILGQGPKLLIQFQNNGVVDDSQLPKDRFSAERLKGVDSTLKIQPAKLEDSAVYLCASSLGTGVEETQYFGPGTRLLVL.

This chain connects TRBV12-3 or TRBV12-4 to TRBJ2-1, with 9 bases matching TRBD1. The V and J ends lost 5 bases and 8 bases, in that order; junction bases with no gene match: 7. There are 14 residues in the CDR3. The CDR3 reads CASSPRTGAYEQFF. The CDR3 DNA reads as TGTGCCAGCAGTCCCCGGACAGGGGCTTATGAGCAGTTCTTC.

This chain links TRBV9 with TRBJ1-2, with TRBD1 as a possible D gene (5 bases). Trimming removed 4 bases from V and 2 bases from J, with 15 bases in between. Germline CDR1 is SGDLS and CDR2 is YYNGEE. This CDR3 contains 15 residues. The DNA for the CDR3 is TGTGCCAGCAGCAACCTGGGGGGGGTGAACTATGGCTACACCTTC. Translating it yields CASSNLGGVNYGYTF.

The chain has TRBV11-2 and TRBJ1-1; tentatively, D is TRBD1 (5 bases). CDR1 and CDR2 from the germline V gene are SGHAT and FQNNGV. The CDR3 is 14 amino acids. V gave up 3 bases and J gave up 4 bases, with 12 bases separating them. The CDR3 region is CASSLSADTTEAFF. The CDR3 nucleotides are TGTGCCAGCAGCTTGAGCGCGGACACCACTGAAGCTTTCTTT.

This clonotype was seen a single time. V and J are TRBV20-1 and TRBJ2-1; 16 bases agree with TRBD2. With V trimmed by 0 bases and J by 2 bases, 4 bases remained unmatched. CDR1 is DFQATT, CDR2 SNEGSKA, per germline (reference sequence). This CDR3 is 18 amino acids long. DNA for the CDR3: TGCAGTGCTAGAGATTTAGGGACTAGCGGGGGGGCCTACAATGAGCAGTTCTTC. Residues: CSARDLGTSGGAYNEQFF.

The V gene is TRBV29-1, the J gene TRBJ2-2; no definite D call. The V gene lost 4 bases and the J gene lost 5 bases, with 11 bases spanning the gap. The CDR3 has 13 residues. Germline V gene lookup returns CDR1 SQVTM and CDR2 ANQGSEA. CDR3 nucleotides: TGCAGCGTTGTCCAGCTCGCTACCGGGGAGCTGTTTTTT. Translated, it gives CSVVQLATGELFF.

This clonotype was observed a few times. The chain combines TRBV10-3 with TRBJ2-1; 7 bases align to TRBD2. The CDR3 runs to 20 residues. Germline V CDR1 and CDR2: ENHRY, SYGVKD. The V and J ends lost 3 bases and 4 bases, in that order; junction bases with no gene match: 21. The CDR3 bases are TGTGCCATCAGTGACTTCATGCGGGTAGCGGGTCAAATGCAGTACAATGAGCAGTTCTTC. Amino acid sequence: CAISDFMRVAGQMQYNEQFF.